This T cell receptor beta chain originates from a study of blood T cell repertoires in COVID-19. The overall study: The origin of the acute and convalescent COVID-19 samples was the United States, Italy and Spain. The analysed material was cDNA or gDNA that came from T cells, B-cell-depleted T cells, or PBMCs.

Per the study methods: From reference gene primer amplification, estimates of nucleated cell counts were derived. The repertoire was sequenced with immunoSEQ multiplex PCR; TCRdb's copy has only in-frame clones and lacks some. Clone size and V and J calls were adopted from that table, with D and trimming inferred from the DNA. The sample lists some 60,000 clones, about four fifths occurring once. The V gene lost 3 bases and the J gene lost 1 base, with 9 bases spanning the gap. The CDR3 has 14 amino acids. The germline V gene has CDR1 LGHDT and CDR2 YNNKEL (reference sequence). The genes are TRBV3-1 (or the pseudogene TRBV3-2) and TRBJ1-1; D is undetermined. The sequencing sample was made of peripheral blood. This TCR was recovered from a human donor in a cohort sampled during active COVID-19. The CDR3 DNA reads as TGTGCCAGCAGCCAGGGCAGCCCGAACACTGAAGCTTTCTTT. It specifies CASSQGSPNTEAFF.